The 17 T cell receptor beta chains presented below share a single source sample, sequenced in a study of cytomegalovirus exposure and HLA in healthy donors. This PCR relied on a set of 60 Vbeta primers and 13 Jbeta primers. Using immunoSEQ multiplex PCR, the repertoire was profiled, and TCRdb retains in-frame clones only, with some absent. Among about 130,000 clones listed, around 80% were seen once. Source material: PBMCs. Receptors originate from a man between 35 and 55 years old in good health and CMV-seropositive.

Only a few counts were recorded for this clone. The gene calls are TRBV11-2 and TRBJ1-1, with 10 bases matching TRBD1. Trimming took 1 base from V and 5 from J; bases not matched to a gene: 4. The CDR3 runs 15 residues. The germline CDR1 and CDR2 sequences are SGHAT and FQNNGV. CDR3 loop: CASSLGQGALTEAFF. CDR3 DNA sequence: TGTGCCAGCAGCTTAGGACAGGGGGCTTTAACTGAAGCTTTCTTT.

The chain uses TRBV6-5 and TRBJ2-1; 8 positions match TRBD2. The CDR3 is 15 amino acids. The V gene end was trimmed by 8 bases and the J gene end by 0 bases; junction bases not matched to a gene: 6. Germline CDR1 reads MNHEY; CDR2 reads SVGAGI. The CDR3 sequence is CASFPSGSSYNEQFF. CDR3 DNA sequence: TGTGCCAGCTTTCCGAGCGGGAGCTCCTACAATGAGCAGTTCTTC.

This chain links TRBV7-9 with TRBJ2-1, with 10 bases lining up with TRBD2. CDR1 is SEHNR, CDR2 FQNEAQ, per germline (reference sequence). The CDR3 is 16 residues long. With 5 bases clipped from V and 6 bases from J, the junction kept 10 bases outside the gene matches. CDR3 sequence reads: CASSPLLAGTSNEQFF. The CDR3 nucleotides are TGTGCCAGCAGCCCCCTACTAGCGGGAACGAGCAATGAGCAGTTCTTC.

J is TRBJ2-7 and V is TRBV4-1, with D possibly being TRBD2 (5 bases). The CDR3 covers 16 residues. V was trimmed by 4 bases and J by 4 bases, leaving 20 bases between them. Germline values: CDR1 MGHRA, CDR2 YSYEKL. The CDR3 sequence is CASSRNQASRGYEQYF. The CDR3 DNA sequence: TGCGCCAGCAGCCGCAATCAGGCTAGCAGAGGGTACGAGCAGTACTTC.

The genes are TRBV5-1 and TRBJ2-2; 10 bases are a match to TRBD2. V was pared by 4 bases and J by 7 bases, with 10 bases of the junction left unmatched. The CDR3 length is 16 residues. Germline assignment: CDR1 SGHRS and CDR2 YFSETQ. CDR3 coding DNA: TGCGCCAGCAGCCGTCTAGCGGGAGTGCGGGACGGGGAGCTGTTTTTT. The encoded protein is CASSRLAGVRDGELFF.

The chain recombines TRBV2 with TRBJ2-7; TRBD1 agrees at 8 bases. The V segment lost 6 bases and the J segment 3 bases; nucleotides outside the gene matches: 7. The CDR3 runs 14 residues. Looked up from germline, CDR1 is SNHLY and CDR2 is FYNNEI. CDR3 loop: CASRAYRGNYEQYF. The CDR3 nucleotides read TGTGCCAGCAGAGCGTACAGGGGGAACTACGAGCAGTACTTC.

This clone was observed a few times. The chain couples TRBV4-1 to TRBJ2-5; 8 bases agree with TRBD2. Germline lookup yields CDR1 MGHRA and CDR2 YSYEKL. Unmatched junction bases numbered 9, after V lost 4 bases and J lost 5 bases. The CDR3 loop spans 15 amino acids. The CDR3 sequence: CASSRPGLADETQYF. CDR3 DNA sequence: TGCGCCAGCAGCCGACCCGGACTAGCAGATGAGACCCAGTACTTC.

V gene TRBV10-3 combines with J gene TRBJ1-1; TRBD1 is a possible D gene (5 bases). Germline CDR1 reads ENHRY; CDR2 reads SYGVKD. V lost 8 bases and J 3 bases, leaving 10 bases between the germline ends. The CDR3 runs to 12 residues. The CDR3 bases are TGTGCCATCTCCAGGGAGGACACTGAAGCTTTCTTT. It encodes CAISREDTEAFF.

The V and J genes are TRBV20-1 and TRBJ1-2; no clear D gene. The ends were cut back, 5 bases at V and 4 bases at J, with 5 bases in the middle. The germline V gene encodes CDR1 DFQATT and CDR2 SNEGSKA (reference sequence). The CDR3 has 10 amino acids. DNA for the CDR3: TGCAGTGCTCCAGGCTATGGCTACACCTTC. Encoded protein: CSAPGYGYTF.

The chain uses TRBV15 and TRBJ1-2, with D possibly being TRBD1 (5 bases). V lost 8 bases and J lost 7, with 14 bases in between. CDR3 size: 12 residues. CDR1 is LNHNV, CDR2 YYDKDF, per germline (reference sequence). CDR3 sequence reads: CATSEGNFGYTF. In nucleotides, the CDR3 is TGTGCCACCTCGGAGGGGAATTTTGGCTACACCTTC. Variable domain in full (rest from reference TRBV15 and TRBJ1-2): DAMVIQNPRYQVTQFGKPVTLSCSQTLNHNVMYWYQQKSSQAPKLLFHYYDKDFNNEADTPDNFQSRRPNTSFCFLDIRSPGLGDTAMYLCATSEGNFGYTFGSGTRLTVV.

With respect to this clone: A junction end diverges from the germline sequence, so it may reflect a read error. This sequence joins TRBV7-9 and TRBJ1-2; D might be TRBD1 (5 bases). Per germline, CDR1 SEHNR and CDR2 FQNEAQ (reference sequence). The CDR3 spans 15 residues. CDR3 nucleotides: TGTTCCAGCAGCTTAGCGGAACAGGCGGTCGATGGCTACACCTTC. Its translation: CSSSLAEQAVDGYTF.

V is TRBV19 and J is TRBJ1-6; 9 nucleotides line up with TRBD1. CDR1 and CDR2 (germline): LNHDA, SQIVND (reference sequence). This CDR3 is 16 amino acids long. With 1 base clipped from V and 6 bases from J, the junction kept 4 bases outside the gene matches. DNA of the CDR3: TGTGCCAGTAGTATAGTCTTGGGACAGGGTAATTCACCCCTCCACTTT. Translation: CASSIVLGQGNSPLHF.

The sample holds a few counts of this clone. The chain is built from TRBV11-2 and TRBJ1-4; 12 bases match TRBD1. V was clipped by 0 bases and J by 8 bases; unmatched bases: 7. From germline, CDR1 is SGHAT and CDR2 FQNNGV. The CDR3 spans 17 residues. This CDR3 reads CASSLDRGQGAGEKLFF. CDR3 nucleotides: TGTGCCAGCAGCTTAGATCGGGGACAGGGGGCAGGAGAAAAACTGTTTTTT.

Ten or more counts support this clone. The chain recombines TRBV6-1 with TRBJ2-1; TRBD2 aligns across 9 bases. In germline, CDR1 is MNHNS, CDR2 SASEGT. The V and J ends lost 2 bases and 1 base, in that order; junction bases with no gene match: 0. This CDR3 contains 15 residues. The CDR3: CASSELAGSYNEQFF. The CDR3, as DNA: TGTGCCAGCAGTGAACTAGCGGGATCCTACAATGAGCAGTTCTTC.

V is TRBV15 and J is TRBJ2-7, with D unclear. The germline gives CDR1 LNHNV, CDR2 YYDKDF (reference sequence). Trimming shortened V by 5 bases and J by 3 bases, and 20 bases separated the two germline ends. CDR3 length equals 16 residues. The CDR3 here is CATSGPEVAGSYEQYF. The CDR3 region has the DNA TGTGCCACCAGCGGCCCAGAGGTCGCCGGTAGCTACGAGCAGTACTTC.

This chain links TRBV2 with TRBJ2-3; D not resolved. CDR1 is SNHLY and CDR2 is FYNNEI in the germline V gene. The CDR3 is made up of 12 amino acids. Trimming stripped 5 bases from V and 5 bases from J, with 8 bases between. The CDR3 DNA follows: TGTGCCAGCAGTCTAATGATAGATACGCAGTATTTT. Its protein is CASSLMIDTQYF.

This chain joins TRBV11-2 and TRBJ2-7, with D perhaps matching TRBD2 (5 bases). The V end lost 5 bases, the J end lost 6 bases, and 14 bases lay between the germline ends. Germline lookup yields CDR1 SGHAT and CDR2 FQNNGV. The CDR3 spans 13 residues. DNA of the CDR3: TGTGCCAGCAGCCCTGGTTTTCGGGGCGAGCAGTACTTC. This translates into CASSPGFRGEQYF.